The 21 T cell receptor beta chains below come from one sample, sequenced in a study of cytomegalovirus exposure and HLA in healthy donors. 13 Jbeta primers and 60 Vbeta primers were used for the PCR. Data came from immunoSEQ multiplex PCR; TCRdb stores just in-frame clones and leaves some out. The sample holds some 90,000 clones, 82% seen once. Material: PBMCs. These receptor sequences come from a man in his fifties or sixties in good health and CMV-seronegative.

The V gene is TRBV5-4, the J gene TRBJ2-1, with D perhaps TRBD2 (6 bases). V lost 2 bases to trimming and J lost 4 bases, with 13 bases between them. Germline V gene sequence: CDR1 SGHNT, CDR2 YYREEE (reference sequence). There are 15 residues in the CDR3. Written as DNA, the CDR3 is TGTGCCAGCAGCTTAGCCGGGACTCCTTACAATGAGCAGTTCTTC. Its translation is CASSLAGTPYNEQFF.

The chain recombines TRBV9 with TRBJ2-3, with 7 positions matching TRBD2. Losses at the gene ends were 3 bases for V and 2 bases for J; bases not matched to a gene: 3. The V gene's germline CDR1 is SGDLS and CDR2 YYNGEE. The CDR3 is 14 amino acids. CDR3 in DNA: TGTGCCAGCAGCGGGACTAGTCCCACAGATACGCAGTATTTT. Protein sequence: CASSGTSPTDTQYF.

V gene TRBV25-1 combines with J gene TRBJ2-7, with D hard to call. The CDR3 runs 11 residues. The V end was cut by 6 bases, the J end by 3 bases, with 6 bases between. Germline V gene sequence: CDR1 MGHDK, CDR2 SYGVNS. The CDR3 protein is CASRAHYEQYF. As DNA, the CDR3 is TGTGCCAGCAGGGCTCACTACGAGCAGTACTTC.

The chain joins TRBV5-1 to TRBJ2-3, with a tentative D call TRBD2 (5 bases). Germline values: CDR1 SGHRS, CDR2 YFSETQ. The CDR3 has 16 residues. V was clipped by 0 bases and J by 4 bases, with 15 bases between them. CDR3 in DNA: TGCGCCAGCAGCTTGGATCGTAGAGGGCCCGCAGATACGCAGTATTTT. It encodes CASSLDRRGPADTQYF.

V gene TRBV12-5 combines with J gene TRBJ2-1, with D unclear. In germline, CDR1 is LGHNT, CDR2 FRNRAP. The length of the CDR3 is 15 residues. The germline V and J ends were trimmed by 3 bases and 1 base, with 10 bases remaining between them. This chain's CDR3 is CASGLSQTSYNEQFF. In DNA form, the CDR3 reads TGTGCTAGTGGTTTATCACAGACATCCTACAATGAGCAGTTCTTC.

The chain joins TRBV29-1 to TRBJ1-2, with TRBD1 identical over 9 bases. Germline CDR1 and CDR2: SQVTM and ANQGSEA. This CDR3 comprises 13 residues. J gave up 2 bases and V 6 bases, and 4 bases lay outside the gene matches. CDR3 protein: CSVGQGKNYGYTF. In DNA, the CDR3 is TGCAGCGTCGGACAGGGGAAGAACTATGGCTACACCTTC.

The gene calls are TRBV5-1 and TRBJ2-3; D possibly corresponds to TRBD2 (6 bases). V was shortened by 4 bases and J by 6 bases, with 21 bases between the two germline ends. Germline values: CDR1 SGHRS, CDR2 YFSETQ. This CDR3 has 16 residues. For the CDR3, the DNA is TGCGCCAGCAGCCGGGACTCCAGGCAGAGCGGGGATACGCAGTATTTT. The encoded protein is CASSRDSRQSGDTQYF. The variable domain in full, with the rest retrieved from reference TRBV5-1 and TRBJ2-3, is KAGVTQTPRYLIKTRGQQVTLSCSPISGHRSVSWYQQTPGQGLQFLFEYFSETQRNKGNFPGRFSGRQFSNSRSEMNVSTLELGDSALYLCASSRDSRQSGDTQYFGPGTRLTVL.

This clone was detected once. V is TRBV4-1 and J is TRBJ2-5; 8 nucleotides agree with TRBD1. The ends lost 4 bases at V and 0 bases at J; junction bases unmatched: 7. Germline V gene data show CDR1 as MGHRA and CDR2 as YSYEKL. This CDR3 is 16 amino acids long. DNA of the CDR3: TGCGCCAGCAGCCTACGGACAGGGATGTACCAAGAGACCCAGTACTTC. It is translated as CASSLRTGMYQETQYF.

The chain couples TRBV18 to TRBJ1-1; D is unclear. The CDR3 loop spans 13 amino acids. Germline-derived CDR1 and CDR2 are KGHSH and LQKENI. Trimming left V 3 bases short and J 10 bases short, with 15 bases between. CDR3 sequence reads: CASSPVQTALAFF. The DNA of the CDR3 is TGTGCCAGCTCACCGGTACAGACCGCTCTAGCTTTCTTT.

The chain recombines TRBV18 with TRBJ1-2; 10 bases are a match to TRBD1. Per germline, CDR1 KGHSH and CDR2 LQKENI. Unmatched junction bases numbered 5, after V lost 3 bases and J lost 7 bases. The CDR3 is 14 amino acids. Here the CDR3 reads CASSPDGTGAGYTF. Written as DNA, the CDR3 is TGTGCCAGCTCACCGGATGGGACAGGGGCTGGCTACACCTTC.

The gene calls are TRBV27 and TRBJ2-5, with D possibly matching TRBD2 (5 bases). V shed 3 bases and J shed 5 bases, with 13 bases lying between them. The CDR3 sequence is 14 residues long. Germline values: CDR1 MNHEY, CDR2 SMNVEV (reference sequence). In DNA, the CDR3 is TGTGCCAGCAGTTTGAGGGTCCTGGGGGAGACCCAGTACTTC. Translating gives CASSLRVLGETQYF.

Only a few counts were recorded for this clone. CDR3 sequence (DNA): TGTGCCGGAGGGACTGCGGGCCCCCAAGAGACCCAGTACTTC. The encoded protein is CAGGTAGPQETQYF. The V and J genes are TRBV6-1 and TRBJ2-5; D possibly corresponds to TRBD2 (6 bases). The CDR3 runs 14 residues. V lost 11 bases and J lost 1, with 17 bases in between. Germline loops: CDR1 MNHNS, CDR2 SASEGT.

The chain has TRBV9 and TRBJ2-7; 12 nucleotides agree with TRBD1. Looked up from germline, CDR1 is SGDLS and CDR2 is YYNGEE. The CDR3 has 16 amino acids. The V segment lost 2 bases and the J segment 4 bases; nucleotides outside the gene matches: 7. The CDR3 nucleotides read TGTGCCAGCAGCGTGGGGGGGACAGGGGGCTTGTACGAGCAGTACTTC. Its protein is CASSVGGTGGLYEQYF.

The chain carries TRBV10-1 and TRBJ1-1; D unresolved. V lost 4 bases, J lost 2 bases, and 8 bases lay in between. The CDR3 spans 13 residues. Germline values: CDR1 WNHNN, CDR2 SYGVQD (reference sequence). CDR3 in amino acids: CASSVRINTEAFF. CDR3 sequence (DNA): TGCGCCAGCAGTGTTAGAATCAACACTGAAGCTTTCTTT.

The V call is TRBV11-2, the J call TRBJ2-2, with D uncertain. CDR1 SGHAT and CDR2 FQNNGV come from the germline V gene. The CDR3 has 14 residues. Between the trimmed V and J ends, which lost 7 bases and 1 base, there was a span of 10 bases. The CDR3 protein is CASNLLQNTGELFF. The CDR3 DNA follows: TGTGCCAGCAACCTACTTCAGAACACCGGGGAGCTGTTTTTT. Based on the CDR3 plus reference TRBV11-2 and TRBJ2-2, the full variable domain is EAGVAQSPRYKIIEKRQSVAFWCNPISGHATLYWYQQILGQGPKLLIQFQNNGVVDDSQLPKDRFSAERLKGVDSTLKIQPAKLEDSAVYLCASNLLQNTGELFFGEGSRLTVL.

The CDR3 region is CASSLGTSGSEYEQYF. The CDR3 DNA is TGCGCCAGCAGCTTGGGGACTAGCGGGAGTGAATACGAGCAGTACTTC. The chain recombines TRBV5-1 with TRBJ2-7, with 13 bases fitting TRBD2. Trimming cost V 0 bases and J 4 bases; bases outside gene matches: 4. The CDR3 runs 16 residues. From germline, CDR1 is SGHRS and CDR2 YFSETQ.

This chain connects TRBV19 to TRBJ2-7; 7 bases are a match to TRBD1. With 2 bases clipped from V and 0 bases from J, the junction kept 4 bases outside the gene matches. Germline assignment: CDR1 LNHDA and CDR2 SQIVND (reference sequence). The CDR3 has 15 amino acids. In DNA, the CDR3 is TGTGCCAGTAGTATAAGGGGGCCGAACTCCTACGAGCAGTACTTC. Translating it yields CASSIRGPNSYEQYF.

The rearrangement joins TRBV5-5 to TRBJ2-7, with a tentative D call TRBD2 (6 bases). Trimming left V 4 bases short and J 2 bases short, with 16 bases between. Germline-derived CDR1 and CDR2 are SGHKS and YYEKEE (reference sequence). This CDR3 is 15 amino acids long. The CDR3 loop reads CASSPVGTETYEQYF. The DNA for the CDR3 is TGTGCCAGCAGCCCAGTCGGGACTGAGACCTACGAGCAGTACTTC.

The CDR3 sequence: CASKWATEAFF. CDR3 in DNA: TGTGCCAGTAAATGGGCCACTGAAGCTTTCTTT. The V and J genes are TRBV19 and TRBJ1-1, with D hard to call. CDR3 length: 11 residues. Germline assignment: CDR1 LNHDA and CDR2 SQIVND (reference sequence). The V gene lost 7 bases and the J gene lost 4 bases, with 7 bases spanning the gap.

The count of this clone is one. The rearrangement uses TRBV7-9 and TRBJ2-5, with 8 bases that match TRBD2. CDR3 length: 15 residues. V trimming: 4 bases; J trimming: 1 base; junction bases outside the gene matches: 5. Looked up from germline, CDR1 is SEHNR and CDR2 is FQNEAQ (reference sequence). The CDR3 DNA is TGTGCCAGCAGCTACCTTAGCGGGACCCAAGAGACCCAGTACTTC. Translated: CASSYLSGTQETQYF.

The V gene is TRBV19, the J gene TRBJ2-7, with 9 bases lining up with TRBD2. Germline V lookup: CDR1 LNHDA, CDR2 SQIVND (reference sequence). The V segment lost 3 bases and the J segment 2 bases; nucleotides outside the gene matches: 2. This CDR3 is 14 amino acids long. The CDR3 region is CASSISGSPYEQYF. CDR3 DNA sequence: TGTGCCAGTAGTATTAGCGGGAGCCCCTACGAGCAGTACTTC.